The rows below give T cell receptor beta chains drawn from one sample of a study of shared clonotypes between healthy human individuals. Libraries were prepared by immunoSEQ multiplex PCR; TCRdb keeps only in-frame clonotypes and omits some of them. The sample contains around 2.5 million clones, over 85% of which appear only once. Source material: naive CD4+ T cells from PBMCs. The receptors were gathered from a man between 18 and 29 years old in good health. Some clones in this sample may be carry-over from other donors' samples. The CDR3 runs from the conserved cysteine through the conserved F or W.

v_call,cdr3_aa
TRBV7-2,CASTSGTGHQPQHF
TRBV19,CASSSPPGQDRTSQYF
TRBV5-4,CASSPGGEFPYEQYF
TRBV7-3,CASSFRAGELFF
TRBV19,CASSIEDEQYF
TRBV29-1,CSVGVGREDTQYF
TRBV2,CASGDRGQTQYF
TRBV5-1,CASSQSQTGFQYF
TRBV4-2,CASSQDLLTGGRSYEQYF
TRBV11-2,CASSLVGGSDTGELFF
TRBV18,CASSPSAGDTQYF
TRBV7-2,CASSLGTGENYGYTF
TRBV29-1,CSVVFPNEQFF
TRBV6-1,CASSEKGYGEAFF
TRBV11-1,CASSPGPLYTQYF
TRBV5-1,CASSFRGAESSSGNTIYF
TRBV5-1,CASSLVRTVEETQYF
TRBV5-1,CASSQRGQEVGYTF
TRBV11-2,CASSNKRRQDEQFF
TRBV4-1,CASSQDGGENQPQHF
TRBV6-1,CASILTRWSYNEQFF
TRBV6-6,CASSSGSGPGNTIYF
TRBV4-2,CASSLVGTSGDNEQFF
TRBV28,CASSPTGTGLAEAFF
TRBV2,CASSEQGAGAEAFF
TRBV18,CASSPQADGTMVYNEQFF
TRBV21-1,CASSKVGKGDNYGYTF
TRBV7-2,CASSVRQNTEAFF
TRBV7-6,CASSPVGVVGNTEAFF
TRBV28,CASSWGQTRQSSYNSPLHF
TRBV6-1,CASRLSNNEQFF
TRBV28,CASRLTRQGFYEQYF
TRBV5-1,CASSLGTGAGPQHF
TRBV28,CASEKREGPYNEQFF
TRBV18,CASSTWTGLAGNTIYF
TRBV5-1,CASCLGLAGDNEQFF
TRBV5-6,CASSLGLFYEQYF
TRBV19,CASSNRDRGRETQYF
TRBV10-2,CASGKDIYEQYF